Each of the 24 T cell receptor beta chains below was sequenced from the same sample in a study of T cell changes during pregnancy in multiple sclerosis. Sequenced by immunoSEQ multiplex PCR; TCRdb stores in-frame clones only, minus some. The sample holds 60,000 to 75,000 clones, approximately 91% seen once. The sample was peripheral blood, taken in the third trimester of pregnancy. Receptor source: a female donor with multiple sclerosis, enrolled in a pregnancy study.

The V call is TRBV15, the J call TRBJ1-2; D is ambiguous. V lost 0 bases to trimming and J lost 2 bases, with 10 bases between them. The germline V gene encodes CDR1 LNHNV and CDR2 YYDKDF (reference sequence). The CDR3 consists of 15 residues. In DNA, the CDR3 is TGTGCCACCAGCAGAGATGCGGCCCCGAACTATGGCTACACCTTC. Residues: CATSRDAAPNYGYTF.

The gene calls are TRBV4-2 and TRBJ2-1, with 9 positions matching TRBD2. The CDR3 contains 14 residues. V lost 4 bases, J lost 7 bases, and 5 bases stayed unmatched. CDR1 is LGHNA and CDR2 is YNFKEQ in the germline V gene. CDR3 DNA: TGTGCCAGCAGCCGCCTAGCGGGATCGAATGAGCAGTTCTTC. It translates to CASSRLAGSNEQFF.

For the CDR3, the DNA is TGTGCCAGCAGTCCCATAGCGGGGGCTACGAACAATGAGCAGTTCTTC. Amino acids: CASSPIAGATNNEQFF. J is TRBJ2-1 and V is TRBV28, with 9 bases aligning to TRBD2. The CDR3 is 16 amino acids. The trim removed 5 bases at V and 5 bases at J, leaving 10 bases unmatched. Germline CDR1 is MDHEN and CDR2 is SYDVKM.

CDR3 sequence reads: CASKLRGPDTQYF. CDR3 sequence (DNA): TGTGCCAGCAAGTTGAGGGGGCCAGATACGCAGTATTTT. The J gene is TRBJ2-3, the V gene TRBV5-8, with TRBD1 identical over 7 bases. CDR3 length equals 13 residues. Germline V gene data show CDR1 as SGHTS and CDR2 as YDEGEE. The J segment lost 4 bases and the V segment lost 6 bases, leaving 5 bases of the junction unmatched.

This chain connects TRBV9 to TRBJ2-3; possible D gene TRBD2, 6 bases. The V gene's germline CDR1 is SGDLS and CDR2 YYNGEE. V shed 2 bases and J shed 3 bases, with 16 bases lying between them. This CDR3 is built from 16 residues. CDR3 DNA sequence: TGTGCCAGCAGCGTTACAGGATATCGGGGGACAGATACGCAGTATTTT. Its translation: CASSVTGYRGTDTQYF.

The rearrangement joins TRBV5-4 to TRBJ2-1; D unresolved. The V end lost 2 bases, the J end lost 3 bases, and 9 bases lay between the germline ends. The CDR3 is 14 amino acids. CDR1 and CDR2 (germline): SGHNT, YYREEE (reference sequence). The CDR3 here is CASSLPRNYNEQFF. In DNA form, the CDR3 reads TGTGCCAGCAGCTTACCCAGGAACTACAATGAGCAGTTCTTC.

The chain's CDR3 is CASSSRPWGLTYGYTF. CDR3 nucleotides: TGCGCCAGCAGCTCCCGCCCTTGGGGGCTGACGTATGGCTACACCTTC. The rearrangement joins TRBV5-1 to TRBJ1-2; D may be TRBD1 (6 bases). Germline V gene data show CDR1 as SGHRS and CDR2 as YFSETQ. The V and J ends lost 3 bases and 5 bases respectively, with 20 bases between them. The CDR3 loop spans 16 amino acids.

This chain links TRBV9 with TRBJ1-2; 7 positions match TRBD1. CDR3 length: 14 amino acids. V gave up 4 bases and J gave up 7 bases; unmatched junction bases: 10. Germline values: CDR1 SGDLS, CDR2 YYNGEE. CDR3 sequence reads: CASSSQQGTGGYTF. The CDR3 DNA follows: TGTGCCAGCAGCAGCCAACAGGGGACTGGTGGCTACACCTTC.

CDR3 residues: CASTRRIQETQYF. Here the CDR3 DNA reads TGTGCCAGCACTAGGAGGATTCAAGAGACCCAGTACTTC. V is TRBV28 and J is TRBJ2-5; D may be TRBD2 (5 bases). Germline CDR1 is MDHEN and CDR2 is SYDVKM. The CDR3 totals 13 residues. The V gene lost 7 bases and the J gene lost 2 bases, with 11 bases spanning the gap.

The rearrangement joins TRBV4-3 to TRBJ2-7, with D possibly being TRBD1 (6 bases). This CDR3 has 14 residues. The germline V gene has CDR1 LGHNA and CDR2 YSLEER. Trimming removed 1 base at V and 3 bases at J, with 10 bases between. The CDR3, as DNA: TGCGCCAGCAGCCAAGCCTTACAGGGCTACGAGCAGTACTTC. It encodes CASSQALQGYEQYF.

The rearrangement links TRBV6-5 to TRBJ1-1; 8 nucleotides align to TRBD1. Trimming took 0 bases from V and 6 from J; bases not matched to a gene: 6. The CDR3 covers 15 residues. The germline V gene has CDR1 MNHEY and CDR2 SVGAGI. The CDR3 here is CASSYSSGGAAEAFF. The CDR3 DNA sequence: TGTGCCAGCAGTTACTCATCAGGGGGCGCCGCTGAAGCTTTCTTT.

The count of this clone is one. The chain combines TRBV11-1 with TRBJ2-1, with a weak D call TRBD2 (5 bases). The V gene lost 1 base and the J gene lost 7 bases, with 14 bases spanning the gap. Germline CDR1 is SGHAT and CDR2 is FQDESV (reference sequence). The CDR3 runs 15 residues. The CDR3 here is CASSLEVRGLNEQFF. The CDR3 bases are TGTGCCAGCAGCTTAGAGGTTAGAGGGTTGAATGAGCAGTTCTTC.

The V gene is TRBV18, the J gene TRBJ2-5; D not certain. V was shortened by 2 bases and J by 3 bases, with 7 bases between the two germline ends. Germline V CDR1 and CDR2: KGHSH, LQKENI. The CDR3 runs 13 residues. CDR3 region: CASSPTVKETQYF. The CDR3 region has the DNA TGTGCCAGCTCACCAACAGTAAAAGAGACCCAGTACTTC.

In DNA form, the CDR3 reads TGTGCCAGCAGCGAGGAACGGGGGGGTGGGTCACCCCTCCACTTT. It yields the protein CASSEERGGGSPLHF. The V gene is TRBV9, the J gene TRBJ1-6, with D tentatively TRBD1 (5 bases). This CDR3 has 15 residues. Germline-derived CDR1 and CDR2 are SGDLS and YYNGEE. Trimming cost V 3 bases and J 10 bases, with 17 bases left between them.

The chain uses TRBV6-1 and TRBJ1-1; D is possibly TRBD1 (6 bases). This CDR3 contains 14 residues. Trimming stripped 2 bases from V and 4 bases from J, with 11 bases between. Germline V gene lookup returns CDR1 MNHNS and CDR2 SASEGT. CDR3 residues: CASSEPGQSTEAFF. Here the CDR3 DNA reads TGTGCCAGCAGTGAACCAGGACAGAGCACTGAAGCTTTCTTT.

This chain uses TRBV5-1 with TRBJ1-2; 11 nucleotides align to TRBD1. Germline values: CDR1 SGHRS, CDR2 YFSETQ. V dropped 4 bases and J dropped 2; count of bases not matched to a gene: 7. This CDR3 comprises 16 residues. The CDR3 sequence: CASSPGQGGRNYGYTF. The CDR3 nucleotides read TGCGCCAGCAGCCCGGGACAGGGGGGTCGAAACTATGGCTACACCTTC. Together with reference TRBV5-1 and TRBJ1-2, the CDR3 gives the full variable domain: KAGVTQTPRYLIKTRGQQVTLSCSPISGHRSVSWYQQTPGQGLQFLFEYFSETQRNKGNFPGRFSGRQFSNSRSEMNVSTLELGDSALYLCASSPGQGGRNYGYTFGSGTRLTVV.

This clone was detected once. The chain combines TRBV5-1 with TRBJ2-3; tentatively, D is TRBD1 (6 bases). The CDR3 has 13 residues. Trimming took off 4 bases at V and 5 bases at J, with 11 bases between the two ends. Looked up from germline, CDR1 is SGHRS and CDR2 is YFSETQ. CDR3 in DNA: TGCGCCAGCAGCGTCAACAGGGTAGATACGCAGTATTTT. This translates into CASSVNRVDTQYF.

The chain uses TRBV4-1 and TRBJ2-5, with D possibly matching TRBD1 (5 bases). V lost 5 bases and J 9 bases, leaving 13 bases between the germline ends. This CDR3 has 12 residues. Germline V lookup: CDR1 MGHRA, CDR2 YSYEKL. This chain's CDR3 is CASSEGEGAQYF. CDR3 nucleotides: TGCGCCAGCAGCGAAGGAGAAGGGGCCCAGTACTTC.

The CDR3 sequence: CASSVAFLSYEQYF. The CDR3 nucleotides read TGTGCCAGCAGCGTGGCCTTCCTCTCCTACGAGCAGTACTTC. The J gene is TRBJ2-7, the V gene TRBV7-2; D is uncertain. V was cut by 5 bases and J by 0 bases, with 11 bases left in between. Germline V CDR1 and CDR2: SGHTA, FQGNSA. This CDR3 has 14 residues. Drawing the rest from reference TRBV7-2 and TRBJ2-7, the complete variable domain is GAGVSQSPSNKVTEKGKDVELRCDPISGHTALYWYRQSLGQGLEFLIYFQGNSAPDKSGLPSDRFSAERTGGSVSTLTIQRTQQEDSAVYLCASSVAFLSYEQYFGPGTRLTVT.

V and J are TRBV7-4 and TRBJ1-4, with 8 bases that match TRBD1. The CDR3 is made up of 15 amino acids. Trimming removed 5 bases from V and 2 bases from J; junction bases left unmatched: 4. The germline V gene has CDR1 SGHVT and CDR2 SQSDAQ. CDR3 in amino acids: CASSPHRGTNEKLFF. Written as DNA, the CDR3 is TGTGCCAGCAGCCCACACAGGGGGACTAATGAAAAACTGTTTTTT.

The chain combines TRBV10-3 with TRBJ1-4; a weak D match, TRBD1 (5 bases). The V gene lost 4 bases and the J gene lost 8 bases, with 11 bases spanning the gap. Germline lookup yields CDR1 ENHRY and CDR2 SYGVKD. CDR3 length: 13 residues. CDR3 amino acids: CAISAGRREKLFF. CDR3 sequence (DNA): TGTGCCATCAGTGCAGGGAGGAGGGAAAAACTGTTTTTT.

The chain is built from TRBV9 and TRBJ2-2, with TRBD2 matching over 7 bases. V lost 0 bases and J lost 6; bases outside the gene matches: 5. There are 15 residues in the CDR3. Germline lookup yields CDR1 SGDLS and CDR2 YYNGEE. This CDR3 is CASSVVGRGAGELFF. CDR3 DNA: TGTGCCAGCAGCGTAGTAGGGAGGGGCGCCGGGGAGCTGTTTTTT.

The chain employs TRBV10-2 and TRBJ1-2, with D possibly TRBD1 on 6 matching bases. Germline V gives CDR1 WSHSY, CDR2 SAAADI. CDR3 length: 16 amino acids. V lost 8 bases and J 3 bases, leaving 22 bases between the germline ends. The CDR3 nucleotides are TGCGCCAGCTCTTTCAGCCAGGGGTATGGGTACTATGGCTACACCTTC. Protein product: CASSFSQGYGYYGYTF.

The rearrangement uses TRBV6-1 and TRBJ2-7, with 8 bases identical to TRBD2. Germline-derived CDR1 and CDR2 are MNHNS and SASEGT. This CDR3 region has 14 residues. V lost 1 base to trimming and J lost 5 bases; unmatched junction nucleotides: 4. The CDR3 loop is CASSEGYGGDEQYF. The CDR3 DNA reads TGTGCCAGCAGTGAAGGTTACGGGGGGGACGAGCAGTACTTC.